This TCR beta chain emerged from a study of cytomegalovirus exposure and HLA in healthy donors. The study's findings and limits: The authors enumerated 150 to 200 TCR beta chains as linked to cytomegalovirus.

In the case of this clone: Its target is not known.

The table came from immunoSEQ multiplex PCR; TCRdb's copy has only in-frame clones and leaves some out. Of about 330,000 clones in the sample, more than 80% were seen once. Per germline, CDR1 SNHLY and CDR2 FYNNEI. The V and J ends lost 1 base and 1 base respectively, with 5 bases between them. CDR3 length: 14 amino acids. The TCR originated in a woman between 18 and 29 years old in good health and CMV-seronegative. The sequencing input was PBMCs. This chain joins TRBV2 and TRBJ2-4; D might be TRBD2 (5 bases). The CDR3 bases are TGTGCCAGCAGTGAAGGAGGGGCCAAAAACATTCAGTACTTC. Translation gives CASSEGGAKNIQYF.